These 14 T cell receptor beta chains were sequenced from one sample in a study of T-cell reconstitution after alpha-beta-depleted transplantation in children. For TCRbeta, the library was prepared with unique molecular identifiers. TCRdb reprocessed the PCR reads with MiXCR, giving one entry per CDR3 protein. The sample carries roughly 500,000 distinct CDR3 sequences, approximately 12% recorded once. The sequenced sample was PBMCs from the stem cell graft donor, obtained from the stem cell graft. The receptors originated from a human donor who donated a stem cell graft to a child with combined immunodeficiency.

The CDR3 here is CASSDYLQETQYF. Written as DNA, the CDR3 is TGTGCCAGCAGTGACTACCTCCAAGAGACCCAGTACTTC. J is TRBJ2-5 and V is TRBV25-1; D is ambiguous. With 3 bases removed from V and 1 base from J, the gap between germline ends came to 6 bases. Per germline, CDR1 MGHDK and CDR2 SYGVNS. This CDR3 has 13 amino acids.

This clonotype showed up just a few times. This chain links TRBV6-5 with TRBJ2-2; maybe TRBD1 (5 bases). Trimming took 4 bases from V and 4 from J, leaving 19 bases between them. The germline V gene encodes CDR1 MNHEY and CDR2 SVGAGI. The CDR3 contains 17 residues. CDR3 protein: CASSSPGAAEVTGELFF. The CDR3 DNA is TGTGCCAGCAGTTCCCCTGGGGCAGCTGAGGTCACCGGGGAGCTGTTTTTT.

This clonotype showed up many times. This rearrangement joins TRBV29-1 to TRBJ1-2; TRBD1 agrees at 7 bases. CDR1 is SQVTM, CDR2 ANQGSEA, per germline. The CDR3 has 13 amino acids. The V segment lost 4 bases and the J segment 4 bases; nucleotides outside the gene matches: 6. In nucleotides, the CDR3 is TGCAGCGTTGCAACGGGACAGCGCTATGGCTACACCTTC. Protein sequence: CSVATGQRYGYTF.

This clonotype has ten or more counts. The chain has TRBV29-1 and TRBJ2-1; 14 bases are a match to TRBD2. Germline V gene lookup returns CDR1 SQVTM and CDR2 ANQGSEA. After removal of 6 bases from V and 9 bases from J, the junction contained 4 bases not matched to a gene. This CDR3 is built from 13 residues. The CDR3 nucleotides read TGCAGCGTAGGACTAGCGGGAGGCTCTGAGCAGTTCTTC. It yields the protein CSVGLAGGSEQFF.

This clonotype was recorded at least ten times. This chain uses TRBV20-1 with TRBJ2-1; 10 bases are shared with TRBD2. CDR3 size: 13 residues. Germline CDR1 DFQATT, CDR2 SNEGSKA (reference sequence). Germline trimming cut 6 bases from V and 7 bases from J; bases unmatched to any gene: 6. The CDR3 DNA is TGCAGTGCCCAACCGGGACTAGCGAATGAGCAGTTCTTC. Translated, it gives CSAQPGLANEQFF.

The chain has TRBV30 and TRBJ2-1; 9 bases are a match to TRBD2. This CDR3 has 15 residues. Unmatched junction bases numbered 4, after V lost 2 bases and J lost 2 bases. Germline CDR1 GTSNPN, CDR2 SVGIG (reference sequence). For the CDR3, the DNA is TGTGCCTGGAGTACTGCGGGGGGGCCCTACAATGAGCAGTTCTTC. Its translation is CAWSTAGGPYNEQFF.

CDR3 sequence: CASSPPQGEETQYF. The CDR3 nucleotides are TGTGCCAGCTCACCACCACAGGGGGAAGAGACCCAGTACTTC. The chain recombines TRBV18 with TRBJ2-5; 8 nucleotides agree with TRBD1. This CDR3 is built from 14 residues. From germline, CDR1 is KGHSH and CDR2 LQKENI. J gave up 3 bases and V 0 bases, and 0 bases lay outside the gene matches.

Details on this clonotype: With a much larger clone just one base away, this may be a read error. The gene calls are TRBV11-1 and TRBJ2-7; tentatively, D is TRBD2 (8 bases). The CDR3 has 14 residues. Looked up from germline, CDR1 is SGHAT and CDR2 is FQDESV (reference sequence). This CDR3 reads CSSSLAGQTYEQYF. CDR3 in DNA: TGTTCCAGCAGCTTAGCGGGACAGACGTACGAGCAGTACTTC.

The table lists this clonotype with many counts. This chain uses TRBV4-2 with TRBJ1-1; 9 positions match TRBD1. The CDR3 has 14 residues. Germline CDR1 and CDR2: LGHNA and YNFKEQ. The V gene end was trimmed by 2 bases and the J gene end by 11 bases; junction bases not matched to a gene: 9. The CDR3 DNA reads TGTGCCAGCAGCCAACCGGGACAGGGTGGTTTGGCTTTCTTT. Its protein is CASSQPGQGGLAFF.

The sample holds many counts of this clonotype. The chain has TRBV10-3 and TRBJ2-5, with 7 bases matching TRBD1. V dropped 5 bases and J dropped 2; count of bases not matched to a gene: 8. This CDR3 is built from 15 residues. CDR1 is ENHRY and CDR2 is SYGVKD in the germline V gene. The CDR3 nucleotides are TGTGCCATCAGTAATTCAGGACAGGTTCAAGAGACCCAGTACTTC. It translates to CAISNSGQVQETQYF.

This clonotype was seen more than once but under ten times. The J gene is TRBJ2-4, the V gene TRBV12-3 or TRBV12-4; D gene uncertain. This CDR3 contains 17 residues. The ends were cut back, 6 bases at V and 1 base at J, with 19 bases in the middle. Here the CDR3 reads CASSLFRGPDAKNIQYF. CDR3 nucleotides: TGTGCCAGCAGCCTCTTCCGAGGCCCAGACGCCAAAAACATTCAGTACTTC.

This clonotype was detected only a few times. In DNA form, the CDR3 reads TGTGCCAGCAGCGTAGTCCAGGGAAACACCATATATTTT. It codes for CASSVVQGNTIYF. The chain combines TRBV7-9 with TRBJ1-3; D remains ambiguous. Per the germline V gene, CDR1 is SEHNR and CDR2 is FQNEAQ (reference sequence). V was clipped by 5 bases and J by 4 bases, with 9 bases between them. The CDR3 runs 13 residues.

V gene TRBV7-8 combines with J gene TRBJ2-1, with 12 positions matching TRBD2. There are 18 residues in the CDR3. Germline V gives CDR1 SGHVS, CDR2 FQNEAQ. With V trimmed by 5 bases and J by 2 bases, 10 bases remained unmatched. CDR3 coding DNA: TGTGCCAGCAGCGACGCGACTTGGACTAGCGGGACCTACAATGAGCAGTTCTTC. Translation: CASSDATWTSGTYNEQFF.

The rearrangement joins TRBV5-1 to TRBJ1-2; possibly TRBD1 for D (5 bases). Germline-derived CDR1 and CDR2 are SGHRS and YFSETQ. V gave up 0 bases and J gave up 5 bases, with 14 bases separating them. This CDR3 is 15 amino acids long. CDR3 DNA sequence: TGCGCCAGCAGCTTGGGGCAGAGGAGGGGTTATGGCTACACCTTC. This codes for CASSLGQRRGYGYTF.